A single sample gave rise to the 25 T cell receptor beta chains below, sequenced in a study of breast tumors, draining lymph nodes, adjacent tissues. The lymph nodes were axillary draining lymph nodes from breast cancer patients. TCRdb used MiXCR to reprocess the multiplex PCR reads, holding one entry per CDR3 protein. The table has around 230,000 distinct CDR3 sequences, 32% seen once; the top ten hold 1.3% to 1.5%. Sequenced sample: axillary lymph node tissue. These TCRs come from a female donor with breast cancer. Some clones in this sample may be carry-over from other donors' samples.

Details on this clonotype: Given a much more abundant clone one base away, this may be a read error. Given the absence of the conserved phenylalanine or tryptophan at the CDR3 end, a read error is likely. The chain combines TRBV27 with TRBJ1-6, with D maybe TRBD1 (6 bases). There are 16 residues in the CDR3. Trimming left V 1 base short and J 9 bases short, with 16 bases between. CDR1 MNHEY and CDR2 SMNVEV come from the germline V gene (reference sequence). The CDR3 here is CASSLYLGQSGSPLHS. The CDR3 DNA reads TGTGCCAGCAGTTTATACCTCGGACAGAGTGGTTCACCCCTCCACTCT.

This sequence joins TRBV5-1 and TRBJ2-2, with D unclear. This CDR3 comprises 13 residues. V was pared by 2 bases and J by 3 bases, with 5 bases between. CDR1 and CDR2 (germline): SGHRS, YFSETQ. This CDR3 is CASSFSDTGELFF. CDR3 DNA sequence: TGCGCCAGCAGCTTTTCGGACACCGGGGAGCTGTTTTTT.

Of note for this clonotype: This may be a read error: a much more frequent sequence differs by one nucleotide. The chain carries TRBV7-9 and TRBJ2-5; 9 bases fit TRBD2. The CDR3 has 15 residues. Germline V gene lookup returns CDR1 SEHNR and CDR2 FQNEAQ (reference sequence). CDR3 DNA: TGTGCCAGCAGCTTAGCCTCTAGCGGGAAAGAGACCCAGCACTTC. It encodes CASSLASSGKETQHF.

This clonotype appeared many times. The J gene is TRBJ1-6, the V gene TRBV5-8; D possibly corresponds to TRBD1 (5 bases). Per germline, CDR1 SGHTS and CDR2 YDEGEE. Trimming cost V 4 bases and J 10 bases, with 12 bases left between them. The CDR3 has 13 residues. The CDR3 loop reads CASSPGYGSPLHF. The CDR3 nucleotides read TGTGCCAGCAGCCCAGGGTACGGATCACCCCTCCACTTT.

This clonotype was observed a few times. The V gene is TRBV12-3 or TRBV12-4, the J gene TRBJ1-1, with TRBD1 identical over 9 bases. The ends lost 5 bases at V and 3 bases at J; junction bases unmatched: 1. The CDR3 is 13 residues long. Written as DNA, the CDR3 is TGTGCCAGCAGTGGACAGGGGTACACTGAAGCTTTCTTT. Protein: CASSGQGYTEAFF.

This clonotype was seen many times. The chain carries TRBV7-9 and TRBJ1-4, with D maybe TRBD1 (6 bases). Germline CDR1 and CDR2: SEHNR and FQNEAQ (reference sequence). The ends were cut back, 1 base at V and 9 bases at J, with 21 bases in the middle. CDR3 size: 17 residues. This CDR3 reads CASSLVWTGGIQKKLFF. The CDR3 DNA reads as TGTGCCAGCAGCTTAGTATGGACGGGGGGCATCCAAAAAAAACTGTTTTTT.

For the CDR3, the DNA is TGCGCCAGCAGCTTGGGCAGGAGGTCCGGTGGCTACACCTTC. Residues: CASSLGRRSGGYTF. This chain links TRBV5-1 with TRBJ1-2; no firm D call. V was trimmed by 0 bases and J by 7 bases, leaving 13 bases between them. Germline CDR1 and CDR2: SGHRS and YFSETQ. The CDR3 has 14 residues.

The genes are TRBV20-1 and TRBJ1-4; 7 nucleotides line up with TRBD1. Looked up from germline, CDR1 is DFQATT and CDR2 is SNEGSKA (reference sequence). This CDR3 contains 13 residues. The ends lost 0 bases at V and 7 bases at J; junction bases unmatched: 2. CDR3 region: CSAREQGVEKLFF. The DNA of the CDR3 is TGCAGTGCTAGAGAGCAGGGGGTTGAAAAACTGTTTTTT.

The V and J genes are TRBV29-1 and TRBJ2-1; 8 bases fit TRBD2. The CDR3 consists of 14 residues. Germline loops: CDR1 SQVTM, CDR2 ANQGSEA. The CDR3 DNA follows: TGCAGTGAAAGGGCTAGCGGGTATTACAATGAGCAGTTCTTC. Encoded protein: CSERASGYYNEQFF.

As regards this clonotype: A much larger clone lies a single base off, so this may be a read error. The chain couples TRBV6-2 or TRBV6-3 to TRBJ2-7, with TRBD1 matching over 7 bases. The J segment lost 4 bases and the V segment lost 4 bases, leaving 10 bases of the junction unmatched. From germline, CDR1 is MNHEY and CDR2 SVGEGT. The CDR3 loop spans 15 amino acids. CDR3 sequence reads: CASSCPFGQAYEQYF. The CDR3 DNA is TGTGCCAGCAGTTGCCCCTTTGGACAGGCATACGAGCAGTACTTC.

This clonotype has a count of ten or more. J is TRBJ1-4 and V is TRBV29-1; D not certain. V gave up 7 bases and J gave up 8 bases, with 11 bases separating them. This CDR3 has 11 amino acids. Germline V CDR1 and CDR2: SQVTM, ANQGSEA. CDR3 nucleotide sequence: TGCAGCGGCAGTCGCGGAGAAAAACTGTTTTTT. Translating it yields CSGSRGEKLFF.

The sample holds many counts of this clonotype. The chain has TRBV30 and TRBJ2-3; the match to TRBD2 covers 9 bases. Germline V gives CDR1 GTSNPN, CDR2 SVGIG (reference sequence). Trimming cost V 2 bases and J 5 bases; bases outside gene matches: 5. This CDR3 has 14 residues. CDR3 coding DNA: TGTGCCTGGAGTAGCGGGAGGACTGGAGATACGCAGTATTTT. Its translation is CAWSSGRTGDTQYF. The variable domain in full, with the rest retrieved from reference TRBV30 and TRBJ2-3, is SQTIHQWPATLVQPVGSPLSLECTVEGTSNPNLYWYRQAAGRGLQLLFYSVGIGQISSEVPQNLSASRPQDRQFILSSKKLLLSDSGFYLCAWSSGRTGDTQYFGPGTRLTVL.

This clonotype was observed at least ten times. The rearrangement links TRBV19 to TRBJ1-5; D is ambiguous. The V and J ends lost 0 bases and 3 bases respectively, with 9 bases between them. CDR1 and CDR2 (germline): LNHDA, SQIVND (reference sequence). The CDR3 contains 15 residues. The CDR3 region is CASSIEFGYNQPQHF. In nucleotides, the CDR3 is TGTGCCAGTAGTATAGAATTTGGGTACAATCAGCCCCAGCATTTT.

At least ten counts were recorded for this clonotype. The genes are TRBV5-1 and TRBJ2-3, with 9 bases lining up with TRBD1. The CDR3 has 14 residues. The germline V gene has CDR1 SGHRS and CDR2 YFSETQ. J lost 5 bases, V lost 4 bases, and 5 bases had no gene match. The CDR3 sequence is CASSRGTGIDTQYF. CDR3 in DNA: TGCGCCAGCAGCCGTGGGACAGGGATAGATACGCAGTATTTT.

This clonotype was counted many times. V usage is TRBV4-3 and J usage is TRBJ2-5, with TRBD1 identical over 9 bases. Trimming at V came to 1 base and at J to 3 bases, leaving 3 bases not matched to a gene. Germline CDR1 is LGHNA and CDR2 is YSLEER. The CDR3 covers 15 residues. The CDR3 region is CASSQVGTGKETQYF. CDR3 nucleotide sequence: TGCGCCAGCAGCCAAGTCGGGACAGGGAAAGAGACCCAGTACTTC.

This clonotype was seen many times. This chain links TRBV19 with TRBJ2-1, with 14 bases fitting TRBD2. The CDR3 has 17 amino acids. Germline CDR1 LNHDA, CDR2 SQIVND (reference sequence). The junction had 13 bases not matched to a gene; V was cut back by 3 bases and J by 12 bases. The CDR3 is CASSMRQIGLAGGGQFF. CDR3 DNA sequence: TGTGCCAGTAGTATGAGGCAAATAGGACTAGCGGGAGGAGGGCAGTTCTTC.

This clonotype came up many times. The chain has TRBV7-3 and TRBJ2-1; 11 nucleotides align to TRBD2. This CDR3 has 16 residues. Trimming at V came to 4 bases and at J to 9 bases, leaving 11 bases not matched to a gene. Germline V lookup: CDR1 SGHTA, CDR2 FQGTGA. The CDR3 loop is CASSSSPGLAASEQFF. The CDR3 bases are TGTGCCAGCAGCTCAAGCCCGGGACTAGCGGCCTCTGAGCAGTTCTTC.

This clonotype was found many times. The genes are TRBV7-9 and TRBJ2-5; 13 nucleotides align to TRBD2. The junction had 7 bases not matched to a gene; V was cut back by 10 bases and J by 2 bases. CDR1 and CDR2 from the germline V gene are SEHNR and FQNEAQ (reference sequence). The CDR3 totals 15 residues. The CDR3 loop is CAIGTSGNIQETQYF. The CDR3 region has the DNA TGTGCCATCGGGACTAGCGGGAACATTCAAGAGACCCAGTACTTC.

Details on this clonotype: Possible read error: a much larger clone is one base away. The chain carries TRBV5-4 and TRBJ2-7, with D possibly TRBD1 on 5 matching bases. Germline V gene data show CDR1 as SGHNT and CDR2 as YYREEE (reference sequence). The CDR3 is 14 amino acids. The V and J ends lost 1 base and 3 bases respectively, with 11 bases between them. CDR3 region: CASSLPTANYEQYF. The CDR3 DNA sequence: TGTGCCAGCAGCTTGCCGACAGCGAACTACGAGCAGTACTTC.

V gene TRBV7-2 combines with J gene TRBJ2-7; 7 bases match TRBD2. Looked up from germline, CDR1 is SGHTA and CDR2 is FQGNSA. Losses at the gene ends were 1 base for V and 0 bases for J; bases not matched to a gene: 9. This CDR3 has 17 amino acids. In DNA, the CDR3 is TGTGCCAGCAGCTTAGAACCGGGGGGTTCGAGCTCCTACGAGCAGTACTTC. Translating gives CASSLEPGGSSSYEQYF.

This clonotype was counted ten times or more. The V gene is TRBV5-1, the J gene TRBJ2-7; TRBD1 aligns across 12 bases. Trimming took 3 bases from V and 5 from J; bases not matched to a gene: 3. CDR3 length: 14 amino acids. Germline CDR1 is SGHRS and CDR2 is YFSETQ. In nucleotides, the CDR3 is TGCGCCAGCAGCTACGGGACAGGGGGCCACGAGCAGTACTTC. Protein: CASSYGTGGHEQYF.

In this sample, this clonotype turned up many times. The chain has TRBV4-2 and TRBJ2-5; TRBD1 matches at 8 bases. The V segment lost 4 bases and the J segment 5 bases; nucleotides outside the gene matches: 9. The germline V gene encodes CDR1 LGHNA and CDR2 YNFKEQ. The CDR3 loop spans 15 amino acids. The CDR3, as DNA: TGTGCCAGCAGCCTTCGACAGGGGATAGAGGAGACCCAGTACTTC. This codes for CASSLRQGIEETQYF.

This clonotype has ten or more counts. The chain uses TRBV15 and TRBJ1-5; 8 bases agree with TRBD1. J was trimmed by 4 bases and V by 5 bases; bases with no gene match: 10. The germline V gene has CDR1 LNHNV and CDR2 YYDKDF (reference sequence). CDR3 size: 16 residues. The CDR3 nucleotides read TGTGCCACCAGCGAGGGGGACAGGAGGGGTAATCAGCCCCAGCATTTT. Amino acid sequence: CATSEGDRRGNQPQHF.

The table lists this clonotype with many counts. V and J are TRBV2 and TRBJ1-2; TRBD1 aligns across 11 bases. Germline-derived CDR1 and CDR2 are SNHLY and FYNNEI. Trimming cost V 7 bases and J 0 bases; bases outside gene matches: 1. The CDR3 extends over 14 amino acids. In nucleotides, the CDR3 is TGTGCCAGCAAGGGACAGGGGGCTAACTATGGCTACACCTTC. Translating it yields CASKGQGANYGYTF.

The chain has TRBV20-1 and TRBJ2-2; 9 nucleotides agree with TRBD1. The V gene end was trimmed by 5 bases and the J gene end by 2 bases; junction bases not matched to a gene: 6. CDR1 and CDR2 (germline): DFQATT, SNEGSKA (reference sequence). The CDR3 totals 15 residues. The CDR3 loop is CSARGQGPNTGELFF. The CDR3 DNA sequence: TGCAGTGCTCGGGGACAGGGTCCTAACACCGGGGAGCTGTTTTTT.